This T cell receptor beta chain was sequenced in a study of blood T cell repertoires in COVID-19. Clones were read by immunoSEQ multiplex PCR, and TCRdb kept only the in-frame ones, dropping some. The repertoire includes about 250,000 clones, around 88% of them detected once, and roughly 9.4% sits in the top ten. The source material was peripheral blood. The receptor's source is a man between 40 and 49 years old with active or convalescent COVID-19.

CDR3 region: CASSGGAGQLSYEQYF. The CDR3 nucleotides are TGTGCCAGCAGTGGGGGTGCGGGACAGCTCTCCTACGAGCAGTACTTC. The chain combines TRBV6-2 or TRBV6-3 with TRBJ2-7, with a tentative D call TRBD1 (7 bases). Germline values: CDR1 MNHEY, CDR2 SVGEGT. This CDR3 is 16 amino acids long. With 5 bases removed from V and 0 bases from J, the gap between germline ends came to 17 bases.